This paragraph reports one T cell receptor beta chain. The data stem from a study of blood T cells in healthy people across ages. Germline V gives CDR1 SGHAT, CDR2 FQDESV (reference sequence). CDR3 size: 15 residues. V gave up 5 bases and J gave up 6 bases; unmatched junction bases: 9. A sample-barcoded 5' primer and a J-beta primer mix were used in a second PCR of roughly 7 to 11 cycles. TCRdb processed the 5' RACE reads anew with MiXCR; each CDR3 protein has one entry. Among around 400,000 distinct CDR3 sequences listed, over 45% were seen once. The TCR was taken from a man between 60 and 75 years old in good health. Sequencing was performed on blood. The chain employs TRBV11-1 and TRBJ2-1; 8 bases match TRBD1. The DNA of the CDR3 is TGTGCCAGCAGCCGACAGGGGATGCTTGTCAATGAGCAGTTCTTC. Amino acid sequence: CASSRQGMLVNEQFF.